These T cell receptor beta chains were read from a single sample in a study of T cell repertoires in cytomegalovirus infection. TCRdb called the reads again in MiXCR, with one record for every CDR3 protein. Found here are 200,000 to 300,000 distinct CDR3 sequences, over 8% of them singletons; the top ten hold about 15%. Sequencing was performed on PBMCs. All receptors come from a human donor in good health (CMV status not recorded). Some clones in this sample may be carry-over from other donors' samples. The CDR3 runs from the conserved cysteine through the conserved F or W. Not every row has a clone size; where given, it reads once, few, many or a size class.

many	TRBV7-2	CASRPSTVGPGANVLTF
many	TRBV7-2	CASSLRDKAQPQHF
many	TRBV4-1	CASSQGRELEQFF
few	TRBV13	CASSPLGKSSYNEQFF
few	TRBV5-1	CASSTRTANYGYTF
-	TRBV20-1	CSARPQVTVYGYTF
-	TRBV6-2/TRBV6-3	CASRQGRITGELFF
many	TRBV19	CASSIASQNTEAFF
many	TRBV7-2	CASSLEGPGSTEAFF
few	TRBV20-1	CSARETSGRSREQYF
many	TRBV7-8	CASSPRTGASSGNTIYF
many	TRBV12-3/TRBV12-4	CASSFGGLSNQPQHF
many	TRBV7-7	CASSPTGEGETQYF
many	TRBV28	CASSVDRYGYTF
few	TRBV20-1	CSAIELGISYEQYF
many	TRBV7-2	CASSLVDSVAKNIQYF
few	TRBV7-3	CASSLIIGAGELFF
few	TRBV28	CASSSARNTIYF
many	TRBV20-1	CSARDTRGLDQPQHF
many	TRBV7-2	CASSPDPGPNYGYTF